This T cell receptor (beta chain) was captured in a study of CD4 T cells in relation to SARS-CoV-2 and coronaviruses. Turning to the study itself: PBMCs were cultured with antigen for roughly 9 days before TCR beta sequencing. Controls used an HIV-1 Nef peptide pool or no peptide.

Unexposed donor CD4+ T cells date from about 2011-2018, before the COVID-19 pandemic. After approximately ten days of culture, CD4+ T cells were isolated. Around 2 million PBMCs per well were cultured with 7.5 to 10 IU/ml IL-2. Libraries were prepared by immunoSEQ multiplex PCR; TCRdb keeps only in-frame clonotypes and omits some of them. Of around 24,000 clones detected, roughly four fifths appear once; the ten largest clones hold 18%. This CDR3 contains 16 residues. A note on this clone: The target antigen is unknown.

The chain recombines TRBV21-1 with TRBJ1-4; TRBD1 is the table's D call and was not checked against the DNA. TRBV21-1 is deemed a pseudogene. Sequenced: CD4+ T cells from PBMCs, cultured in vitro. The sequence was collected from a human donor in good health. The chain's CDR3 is CASSKSYRGKDEKLFF. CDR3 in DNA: TGTGCCAGCAGCAAAAGCTACAGGGGAAAGGATGAAAAACTGTTTTTT.